This section outlines one T cell receptor beta chain sequence together with its context. Its specificity is not known. Only in-frame clones appear in the TCRdb table, and some are missing; sequencing was by immunoSEQ multiplex PCR. The sample includes 110,000 to 150,000 clones, less than 85% seen only once; the top ten take roughly 23%. CDR1 is SGHDN and CDR2 is FVKESK in the germline V gene. Germline trimming cut 5 bases from V and 8 bases from J; bases unmatched to any gene: 19. The CDR3 is 18 amino acids. The data are from a study of radiation and T cells in renal cell carcinoma. Study-wide background: Nephrectomy followed 15 Gy stereotactic body radiation by 4 weeks. Study observations and caveats: In blood, top tumor clones expanded by 2 weeks, shrinking by 4.

The time point here: baseline pretreatment blood. Treatment of the sample: 15 Gy SBRT to primary tumor, nephrectomy 4 weeks later. This renal cell carcinoma was of the clear cell type. The origin of this receptor is a woman aged 50 to 60 with renal cell carcinoma. The specimen comprised blood, sampled from a patient whose treatment included radiotherapy and nephrectomy. The V and J genes are TRBV14 and TRBJ2-1; 9 bases map to TRBD1. The CDR3 nucleotides are TGTGCCAGCAGCACCCGACAGGGGGGCAGGGGGCCTAGAGATGAGCAGTTCTTC. Protein: CASSTRQGGRGPRDEQFF.